The 24 T cell receptor beta chains below all came from one sample that was sequenced in a study of T cells after yellow fever vaccination. A single record per CDR3 protein comes from TCRdb applying MiXCR to the 5' RACE reads. The profile shows about 150,000 distinct CDR3 sequences, approximately 6.6% of them singletons. The sequencing here drew on CD4+ T cells sorted from PBMCs, taken 10 days after the yellow fever booster vaccination. Receptor source: a man aged 30 to 45 who received the YFV17D yellow fever vaccine.

The chain joins TRBV19 to TRBJ2-6, with D unresolved. Germline CDR1 LNHDA, CDR2 SQIVND (reference sequence). V was shortened by 6 bases and J by 0 bases, with 6 bases between the two germline ends. The CDR3 runs to 14 residues. The CDR3 region is CASRYSSGANVLTF. As DNA, the CDR3 is TGTGCCAGTAGGTATAGCTCTGGGGCCAACGTCCTGACTTTC.

This clonotype occurred many times. The CDR3 DNA is TGCGCCAGCAGCGTGACCATGGGGGGCTCCTACGAGCAGTACTTC. This gives the protein CASSVTMGGSYEQYF. The chain has TRBV4-1 and TRBJ2-7; possible D gene TRBD2, 6 bases. V was trimmed by 5 bases and J by 0 bases, leaving 14 bases between them. Germline CDR1 reads MGHRA; CDR2 reads YSYEKL. The CDR3 runs to 15 residues.

This chain joins TRBV29-1 and TRBJ2-7; 12 positions agree with TRBD1. V dropped 8 bases and J dropped 2; count of bases not matched to a gene: 7. Germline V CDR1 and CDR2: SQVTM, ANQGSEA. The CDR3 totals 14 residues. CDR3 amino acids: CSTSGTGGPYEQYF. CDR3 DNA: TGCAGCACCTCCGGGACAGGGGGCCCCTACGAGCAGTACTTC.

This clonotype has a handful of counts. J is TRBJ2-5 and V is TRBV7-2; D call uncertain. V was clipped by 4 bases and J by 7 bases, with 10 bases between them. CDR3 length: 12 amino acids. Germline V lookup: CDR1 SGHTA, CDR2 FQGNSA. The CDR3: CASSSQRRTQYF. CDR3 bases: TGTGCCAGCAGCTCCCAAAGGAGGACCCAGTACTTC.

A word on this clonotype: This could be a read error, since a much larger clone is one nucleotide away. CDR3 residues: CPSSFSILAGFTDTQYF. The CDR3 DNA is TGCCCCAGCAGCTTCTCCATCTTAGCGGGATTCACAGATACGCAGTATTTT. The rearrangement links TRBV5-1 to TRBJ2-3; 8 nucleotides align to TRBD2. This CDR3 region has 17 residues. Germline values: CDR1 SGHRS, CDR2 YFSETQ.

This clonotype was found a few times. The chain is built from TRBV6-2 or TRBV6-3 and TRBJ1-5, with 9 positions matching TRBD1. CDR3 length: 16 residues. The germline CDR1 and CDR2 sequences are MNHEY and SVGEGT. The V segment lost 6 bases and the J segment 10 bases; nucleotides outside the gene matches: 16. As DNA, the CDR3 is TGTGCCAGCAGAATGGGACAGGGTCTCCGTTTCGGACCCCAGCATTTT. This sequence encodes CASRMGQGLRFGPQHF.

The table lists this clonotype with many counts. V gene TRBV7-9 combines with J gene TRBJ2-1, with 10 nucleotides matching TRBD2. The CDR3 has 16 amino acids. The ends lost 4 bases at V and 2 bases at J; junction bases unmatched: 5. Per germline, CDR1 SEHNR and CDR2 FQNEAQ (reference sequence). This CDR3 reads CASSSLTSGTYNEQFF. CDR3 sequence (DNA): TGTGCCAGCAGCTCCCTCACTAGCGGGACCTACAATGAGCAGTTCTTC.

In its sample, this clonotype was seen many times. The genes are TRBV15 and TRBJ2-5; D is unresolved. The V gene lost 4 bases and the J gene lost 5 bases, with 14 bases spanning the gap. Germline V gene data show CDR1 as LNHNV and CDR2 as YYDKDF (reference sequence). This CDR3 is built from 14 residues. The CDR3 is CATSTYPERETQYF. CDR3 DNA: TGTGCCACCAGCACCTATCCAGAAAGGGAGACCCAGTACTTC.

This rearrangement joins TRBV5-5 to TRBJ2-1; 12 bases are a match to TRBD2. The junction had 10 bases not matched to a gene; V was cut back by 5 bases and J by 7 bases. Germline assignment: CDR1 SGHKS and CDR2 YYEKEE (reference sequence). The CDR3 spans 16 residues. CDR3 in DNA: TGTGCCAGCAGTGGCCCGACGGGACTAGCGGGTAATGAGCAGTTCTTC. Its protein product is CASSGPTGLAGNEQFF.

This clonotype was recorded many times. V and J are TRBV5-1 and TRBJ1-1, with 7 bases lining up with TRBD1. There are 15 residues in the CDR3. Germline loops: CDR1 SGHRS, CDR2 YFSETQ. V was pared by 4 bases and J by 3 bases, with 9 bases of the junction left unmatched. The CDR3 DNA sequence: TGCGCCAGCAGCCCGCCGACAGGGAGTGACACTGAAGCTTTCTTT. As protein: CASSPPTGSDTEAFF.

This clonotype was picked up many times. The V and J genes are TRBV5-4 and TRBJ2-1; TRBD2 aligns across 7 bases. Germline lookup yields CDR1 SGHNT and CDR2 YYREEE (reference sequence). CDR3 length: 22 residues. Trimming took 0 bases from V and 0 from J; bases not matched to a gene: 21. CDR3 coding DNA: TGTGCCAGCAGCTTGGTCGGTGGGGGAGGACTAGTGGCTCCCTCCTCCTACAATGAGCAGTTCTTC. Translation gives CASSLVGGGGLVAPSSYNEQFF.

The genes are TRBV7-2 and TRBJ2-3; maybe TRBD2 (5 bases). Per the germline V gene, CDR1 is SGHTA and CDR2 is FQGNSA. This CDR3 comprises 12 residues. V lost 5 bases and J lost 6, with 9 bases in between. CDR3: CASSNLADTQYF. DNA of the CDR3: TGTGCCAGCAGCAACCTAGCCGATACGCAGTATTTT.

This clonotype was picked up many times. The rearrangement uses TRBV20-1 and TRBJ2-3; D gene uncertain. Germline CDR1 and CDR2: DFQATT and SNEGSKA (reference sequence). This CDR3 region has 15 residues. V dropped 2 bases and J dropped 1 base, with 13 bases sitting between them. Here the CDR3 reads CSARSTHDRTDTQYF. CDR3 DNA: TGCAGTGCTAGATCGACCCATGACCGCACAGATACGCAGTATTTT.

This clonotype has at least ten counts. As DNA, the CDR3 is TGTGCCAGCAGCTTAGCACAGCTAACGAACACCGGGGAGCTGTTTTTT. Protein product: CASSLAQLTNTGELFF. The V and J genes are TRBV11-2 and TRBJ2-2; D is uncertain. CDR3 length: 16 amino acids. Trimming took 1 base from V and 0 from J, leaving 9 bases between them. Germline-derived CDR1 and CDR2 are SGHAT and FQNNGV. Full variable domain (missing parts from reference TRBV11-2 and TRBJ2-2): EAGVAQSPRYKIIEKRQSVAFWCNPISGHATLYWYQQILGQGPKLLIQFQNNGVVDDSQLPKDRFSAERLKGVDSTLKIQPAKLEDSAVYLCASSLAQLTNTGELFFGEGSRLTVL.

J is TRBJ2-3 and V is TRBV20-1; TRBD2 is a possible D gene (5 bases). Looked up from germline, CDR1 is DFQATT and CDR2 is SNEGSKA (reference sequence). CDR3 length: 15 residues. With 5 bases removed from V and 2 bases from J, the gap between germline ends came to 17 bases. In DNA form, the CDR3 reads TGCAGTGCTCCCAGAAGGCGGGCGGCCACAGATACGCAGTATTTT. Encoded protein: CSAPRRRAATDTQYF.

In this sample, this clonotype turned up many times. The CDR3 nucleotides read TGCGCCAGCAGCCAAGAGAGAACAGGGGGCCGGGGTGAGCAGTTCTTC. This encodes CASSQERTGGRGEQFF. V gene TRBV4-3 combines with J gene TRBJ2-1, with 9 bases fitting TRBD1. V gave up 0 bases and J gave up 9 bases; unmatched junction bases: 9. Germline CDR1 and CDR2: LGHNA and YSLEER. The CDR3 runs to 16 residues.

This clonotype has ten or more counts. V gene TRBV18 combines with J gene TRBJ2-3; the D gene is possibly TRBD2 (5 bases). V lost 6 bases to trimming and J lost 0 bases, with 10 bases between them. CDR1 KGHSH and CDR2 LQKENI come from the germline V gene. CDR3 length: 14 amino acids. CDR3 sequence reads: CASSPGGSTDTQYF. The CDR3 DNA is TGTGCCAGCTCCCCGGGCGGGAGCACAGATACGCAGTATTTT.

The genes are TRBV21-1 and TRBJ1-2. TRBV21-1 is listed as a pseudogene. The CDR3 loop spans 13 amino acids. Here the CDR3 DNA reads TGTGCCAGCAGCAAAGAGAGGCAGAGTGGCTACACCTTC. Translation: CASSKERQSGYTF.

This clonotype was recorded at least ten times. The chain couples TRBV19 to TRBJ2-4; 8 nucleotides agree with TRBD2. Trimming removed 1 base from V and 0 bases from J; junction bases left unmatched: 2. Germline CDR1 reads LNHDA; CDR2 reads SQIVND (reference sequence). This CDR3 has 16 amino acids. The CDR3 DNA sequence: TGTGCCAGTAGTATAGGGCTAGCGGGAGCCAAAAACATTCAGTACTTC. It encodes CASSIGLAGAKNIQYF.

This clonotype has just a few counts. The rearrangement joins TRBV7-8 to TRBJ1-6; D remains ambiguous. Trimming cost V 3 bases and J 3 bases, with 9 bases left between them. This CDR3 is 15 amino acids long. Germline V lookup: CDR1 SGHVS, CDR2 FQNEAQ. CDR3 nucleotides: TGTGCCAGCAGCTTCGAGACAAGCTATAATTCACCCCTCCACTTT. Translated: CASSFETSYNSPLHF. Supplemented by reference TRBV7-8 and TRBJ1-6, the full variable domain reads GAGVSQSPRYKVAKRGQDVALRCDPISGHVSLFWYQQALGQGPEFLTYFQNEAQLDKSGLPSDRFFAERPEGSVSTLKIQRTQQEDSAVYLCASSFETSYNSPLHFGNGTRLTVT.

The sample holds many counts of this clonotype. The chain is built from TRBV7-9 and TRBJ1-5; 9 bases align to TRBD1. The CDR3 totals 15 residues. V was pared by 1 base and J by 8 bases, with 6 bases of the junction left unmatched. Germline V gene sequence: CDR1 SEHNR, CDR2 FQNEAQ (reference sequence). The CDR3 is CASSLGQGGAEPQHF. Written as DNA, the CDR3 is TGTGCCAGCAGCTTAGGACAGGGGGGAGCGGAGCCCCAGCATTTT.

This clonotype came up many times. This chain links TRBV3-1 with TRBJ1-4; the match to TRBD1 covers 9 bases. CDR3 length equals 15 residues. V was pared by 1 base and J by 6 bases, with 3 bases of the junction left unmatched. Germline V gene data show CDR1 as LGHDT and CDR2 as YNNKEL (reference sequence). The CDR3 region is CASSQGGQGYEKLFF. In nucleotides, the CDR3 is TGTGCCAGCAGCCAAGGGGGACAGGGTTATGAAAAACTGTTTTTT.

This clonotype occurred many times. The DNA for the CDR3 is TGCAGTGGCCCGGGACAGACTGAAGCTTTCTTT. Encoded protein: CSGPGQTEAFF. The chain combines TRBV20-1 with TRBJ1-1; 7 positions agree with TRBD1. V gave up 7 bases and J gave up 5 bases; unmatched junction bases: 4. Germline V CDR1 and CDR2: DFQATT, SNEGSKA (reference sequence). The CDR3 spans 11 residues.

This clonotype was picked up many times. This chain links TRBV16 with TRBJ2-7; D could derive from TRBD1 or TRBD2 (5 bases each). The V gene lost 0 bases and the J gene lost 6 bases, with 15 bases spanning the gap. Germline values: CDR1 KGHSY, CDR2 FQNENV. This CDR3 has 15 residues. CDR3 in DNA: TGTGCCAGCAGCCAATCAACCGCAGGGAGAACCGAGCAGTACTTC. Protein product: CASSQSTAGRTEQYF.